This TCR beta chain came from a study of blood T cells in healthy people across ages (dated by TCRdb to 2013 to 2016). Notes on the research overall: Template switching captured roughly one uniquely barcoded TCR beta cDNA molecule per two T cells in model experiments. To avoid experimental bias, donors of different ages were randomly spread across the sequencing lanes. The donors were divided into four age groups: young (average approximately 17 years), middle-aged (about 40), aged (about 60) and long-lived (82). For two donors (one aged 18 to 30 and one aged 80 or older), the study analyzed two additional independent replicas of 1 million unique cDNA reads from the same blood draw. Using deep sequencing normalized with unique cDNA molecular identifiers, the study measured how TCR beta repertoire diversity changes with age.

The donors were under 40 Caucasian individuals from Russia, aged roughly 6 to 95 years, who were systemically healthy. Each donor gave about 9.2 milliliters of peripheral blood, drawn into EDTA-treated Vacutainer tubes. Ficoll-Paque density-gradient centrifugation was used to isolate PBMCs, with at least 6.5 million per sample. Total RNA was extracted from PBMCs with Trizol reagent, with at least 5.5 micrograms obtained per sample. For every donor, an aliquot of PBMCs went through flow cytometry to measure the percentages of naive CD45RAhigh/CD27high T cells. Library preparation used 5' RACE. For sequencing, an Illumina HiSeq 2500 was employed. A second PCR of about 6 to 11 cycles was performed with a sample-barcoded 5' primer and a J-beta primer mix. Each TCR beta cDNA molecule received a unique molecular identifier from a template-switch 5' adaptor carrying 12 random nucleotides. At least 3 million CDR3-containing paired-end reads were obtained from each sample. All of the RNA was converted into first-strand cDNA using the Mint cDNA synthesis kit, with a TRBC-specific oligonucleotide serving as the primer. After uracil-DNA glycosylase treatment, a first 18-cycle PCR used universal primers M1SS and BC2_uni_R on all cDNA. On the authors' methods: Normalization of each sample was performed by random selection of 1 million high-quality reads, each carrying a distinct molecular identifier. Reads sharing molecular identifiers were discarded rather than binned into consensus sequences. MiTCR, set to a Q25 quality threshold and the strictest error-elimination algorithm, was used for CDR3 identification, clonotype clustering and error correction. A nonparametric unseen species model using Euler transformation provided a lower-bound estimate of total TCR beta diversity. TCRdb reprocessed the public reads (quality trimming at Q25 with fastp, clone calling with MiXCR) and kept in-frame beta chains. Identical CDR3 protein sequences are pooled into one entry, listed with their most common genes and DNA. TCRdb, not the original authors, processed these V and J calls. Present in this sample are approximately 880,000 distinct CDR3 sequences, roughly 48% of which were seen just once. The ten largest clones capture about an eighth of the sample.

With regard to this clonotype: The target of this receptor is not known. A junction boundary mismatches the germline segment, possibly from a read error.

Study-wide conclusions, independent of this receptor: Observed TCR beta diversity per million T cells fell roughly linearly with age, and a significant reduction was already apparent by age roughly 40. Because the CMV infection status of the donors was unknown, age-related changes in expanded clonotypes may potentially have been confounded. Since profiling was done on bulk unsorted PBMCs, naive and antigen-experienced compartments could not be conclusively compared. Total diversity estimates from one million sequenced T cells were considered lower bounds and underestimates. A strong correlation was found between observed TCR beta diversity and the percentage of naive T cells measured by flow cytometry. The long-lived group showed more naive CD4+ T cells, fewer expanded clones and increased TCR diversity than the aged group, suggesting age selection.

CDR3 length: 13 amino acids, cysteine to phenylalanine. Just CDR3 DNA is preserved here, 39 bases in frame from base 1. CDR1 and CDR2 are read off the germline V gene as MGHDK and SYGVNS. This TCR was recovered from a man aged 25 to 40 in good health. The source material was blood. This sequence uses TRBV25-1 and TRBJ2-2; the D gene cannot be resolved reliably. The CDR3 protein: CAGSEPFAGELFF. The nucleotide sequence is TGTGCCGGCAGTGAACCCTTCGCCGGGGAGCTGTTTTTT. Reference TRBV25-1 and TRBJ2-2 proteins supply the regions before and after the CDR3; the full variable domain is: EADIYQTPRYLVIGTGKKITLECSQTMGHDKMYWYQQDPGMELHLIHYSYGVNSTEKGDLSSESTVSRIRTEHFPLTLESARPSHTSQYLCAGSEPFAGELFFGEGSRLTVL.